This TCR beta chain emerged from a study of shared T cell receptors in the human thymus. Germline CDR1 SGHTA, CDR2 FQGNSA. This CDR3 contains 14 residues. Trimming shortened V by 6 bases and J by 4 bases, and 14 bases separated the two germline ends. Here immunoSEQ multiplex PCR was the method, and the copy in TCRdb shows in-frame clones only, minus some. The table shows almost 550,000 clones, with 78% occurring only once. These data were likewise used in another study, on human thymus T cells. That investigation notes: Corrective heart surgery yielded resections, and these provided the thymus tissue. Across thymic and blood repertoires, the usage of V and J genes appeared to be biased. Unrelated people showed highly overlapping thymic repertoires, related research reported.

The gene calls are TRBV7-2 and TRBJ2-3; D is perhaps TRBD2 (6 bases). This receptor was taken from a boy under three years old with a congenital heart defect. Sequencing was performed on thymocytes. CDR3 amino acids: CASRYGSFADTQYF. Here the CDR3 DNA reads TGTGCCAGCAGATACGGGAGTTTCGCAGATACGCAGTATTTT. The whole variable domain, remainder taken from reference TRBV7-2 and TRBJ2-3, is GAGVSQSPSNKVTEKGKDVELRCDPISGHTALYWYRQSLGQGLEFLIYFQGNSAPDKSGLPSDRFSAERTGGSVSTLTIQRTQQEDSAVYLCASRYGSFADTQYFGPGTRLTVL.